This T cell receptor beta chain emerged from a study of cytomegalovirus exposure and HLA in healthy donors. The overall study: Of around 400 genotyped donors, roughly 81% grouped in the Caucasian-associated ancestry cluster.

PCR was performed using 60 Vbeta and 13 Jbeta primers. As originally analysed: An analysis that came later counted 73 million or so unique TCR beta chains, around 10 million shared. The method was immunoSEQ multiplex PCR; TCRdb's version includes in-frame clones alone and lacks a portion of them. D and trimming come from the DNA, and the V and J calls and clone size come from that table. The table lists 150,000 or so clones, 65% to 85% of them singletons. The CDR3 is 14 amino acids. The germline CDR1 and CDR2 sequences are LNHDA and SQIVND (reference sequence). Trimming at V came to 5 bases and at J to 3 bases, leaving 2 bases not matched to a gene.

This chain joins TRBV19 and TRBJ2-7; 12 bases match TRBD2. This TCR came from a woman aged 50 to 65 in good health and CMV-seropositive. Specimen: PBMCs. The chain's CDR3 is CASSWTSGNYEQYF. The CDR3 nucleotides read TGTGCCAGTAGTTGGACTAGCGGGAACTACGAGCAGTACTTC. Complete variable domain (other parts from reference TRBV19 and TRBJ2-7): DGGITQSPKYLFRKEGQNVTLSCEQNLNHDAMYWYRQDPGQGLRLIYYSQIVNDFQKGDIAEGYSVSREKKESFPLTVTSAQKNPTAFYLCASSWTSGNYEQYFGPGTRLTVT.